The 20 T cell receptor beta chains given below trace back to one sample, sequenced in a study of T-cell memory formation after mild COVID-19. TCRdb reprocessed the 5' RACE reads via MiXCR and lists one record per CDR3 protein. The profile shows about 180,000 distinct CDR3 sequences, 15% to 20% of them singletons. Sample: PBMCs or a T cell subset sorted from them (not recorded which). These receptors originate from a man younger than 35 who had mild COVID-19 (a few samples of this study predate the infection). Cell type and time point are not known.

The rearrangement uses TRBV28 and TRBJ2-1; no definite D call. Germline loops: CDR1 MDHEN, CDR2 SYDVKM. Trimming took 6 bases from V and 4 from J, leaving 16 bases between them. The CDR3 has 15 residues. CDR3 coding DNA: TGTGCCAGCAGGCCCTCCCATGAGGTTTACAATGAGCAGTTCTTC. As protein: CASRPSHEVYNEQFF.

This rearrangement joins TRBV20-1 to TRBJ2-1, with TRBD2 identical over 9 bases. Looked up from germline, CDR1 is DFQATT and CDR2 is SNEGSKA (reference sequence). The CDR3 length is 16 residues. In nucleotides, the CDR3 is TGCAGCGCCTCGAGAGGGCGGGGGGGCGCGACCCATGAGCAGTTCTTC. The encoded protein is CSASRGRGGATHEQFF.

CDR3 in DNA: TGCAGTGCTTCCGCCACACTACATTCCTATGGCTACACCTTC. Translated: CSASATLHSYGYTF. The chain carries TRBV20-1 and TRBJ1-2; unclear D gene. CDR3 length: 14 residues. V was cut by 5 bases and J by 4 bases, with 17 bases left in between. Germline V CDR1 and CDR2: DFQATT, SNEGSKA (reference sequence).

The gene calls are TRBV20-1 and TRBJ1-1; D gene unclear. Trimming removed 3 bases at V and 2 bases at J, with 7 bases between. The germline CDR1 and CDR2 sequences are DFQATT and SNEGSKA (reference sequence). This CDR3 is built from 12 residues. For the CDR3, the DNA is TGCAGTGCTAGGCCTAGTAACACTGAAGCTTTCTTT. Its translation: CSARPSNTEAFF.

The chain links TRBV6-5 to TRBJ2-7, with 7 bases aligning to TRBD2. The CDR3 extends over 13 amino acids. Germline V gene data show CDR1 as MNHEY and CDR2 as SVGAGI. V lost 8 bases and J lost 4; bases outside the gene matches: 8. CDR3 protein: CASLSGGRYEQYF. DNA of the CDR3: TGTGCCAGCTTGTCGGGGGGAAGGTACGAGCAGTACTTC.

The rearrangement uses TRBV12-3 or TRBV12-4 and TRBJ2-5; no definite D call. The V end lost 1 base, the J end lost 6 bases, and 9 bases lay between the germline ends. The CDR3 spans 13 residues. The CDR3 region is CASSLGIRQTQYF. CDR3 nucleotides: TGTGCCAGCAGTTTAGGTATCAGACAGACCCAGTACTTC.

This clonotype was observed a handful of times. The chain uses TRBV7-2 and TRBJ1-1; TRBD1 aligns across 9 bases. Per the germline V gene, CDR1 is SGHTA and CDR2 is FQGNSA. The CDR3 sequence is 14 residues long. The V and J ends lost 6 bases and 5 bases, in that order; junction bases with no gene match: 7. The CDR3: CASSQQGASTEAFF. The CDR3 DNA follows: TGTGCCAGCAGTCAACAGGGGGCTTCTACTGAAGCTTTCTTT.

This chain joins TRBV12-3 or TRBV12-4 and TRBJ1-5, with D possibly being TRBD1 (5 bases). V lost 8 bases and J lost 6, with 11 bases in between. The CDR3 totals 12 residues. CDR3 coding DNA: TGTGCCAGCCGTACGGGGGGTCAGCCCCAGCATTTT. Amino acid sequence: CASRTGGQPQHF.

The gene calls are TRBV13 and TRBJ1-1; D is perhaps TRBD1 (6 bases). There are 15 residues in the CDR3. Germline CDR1 reads PRHDT; CDR2 reads FYEKMQ (reference sequence). Trimming took off 0 bases at V and 5 bases at J, with 13 bases between the two ends. CDR3 bases: TGTGCCAGCAGCTTAGGACAGGGAGGATGGACTGAAGCTTTCTTT. Translation: CASSLGQGGWTEAFF.

The rearrangement joins TRBV6-5 to TRBJ2-5, with a possible D match to TRBD2 (5 bases). Trimming removed 7 bases at V and 9 bases at J, with 18 bases between. This CDR3 spans 13 amino acids. Germline CDR1 MNHEY, CDR2 SVGAGI. The chain's CDR3 is CASMFQLDSAQYF. CDR3 nucleotides: TGTGCCAGCATGTTCCAGCTGGATAGCGCCCAGTACTTC.

This clonotype was picked up a small number of times. The chain's CDR3 is CSATTGSEQYV. CDR3 nucleotide sequence: TGCAGTGCTACCACAGGTAGCGAGCAGTACGTC. The chain uses TRBV20-1 and TRBJ2-7, with D possibly TRBD1 on 5 matching bases. The CDR3 totals 11 residues. Germline V lookup: CDR1 DFQATT, CDR2 SNEGSKA (reference sequence). Trimming took off 4 bases at V and 6 bases at J, with 10 bases between the two ends.

V usage is TRBV3-1 and J usage is TRBJ2-5; tentative D call: TRBD2 (6 bases). The germline CDR1 and CDR2 sequences are LGHDT and YNNKEL (reference sequence). V shed 6 bases and J shed 2 bases, with 13 bases lying between them. This CDR3 contains 14 residues. The CDR3, as DNA: TGTGCCAGCAGAACGGGACTTACTCAAGAGACCCAGTACTTC. Protein sequence: CASRTGLTQETQYF.

The V gene is TRBV6-5, the J gene TRBJ2-3; D perhaps matches TRBD2 (5 bases). Germline CDR1 is MNHEY and CDR2 is SVGAGI. Trimming stripped 0 bases from V and 8 bases from J, with 9 bases between. The CDR3 consists of 13 residues. The CDR3 protein is CASSYSSEGTQYF. The CDR3 bases are TGTGCCAGCAGTTACTCGAGCGAGGGTACGCAGTATTTT.

The table lists this clonotype with a few counts. The chain couples TRBV7-2 to TRBJ2-3; no reliable D call. The V gene's germline CDR1 is SGHTA and CDR2 FQGNSA. V lost 0 bases, J lost 0 bases, and 7 bases lay in between. The CDR3 has 15 residues. Here the CDR3 DNA reads TGTGCCAGCAGCTTAGCATCGTTGAGCACAGATACGCAGTATTTT. Protein sequence: CASSLASLSTDTQYF.

This rearrangement joins TRBV6-5 to TRBJ2-3; the D is unclear. The V end lost 10 bases, the J end lost 0 bases, and 8 bases lay between the germline ends. The germline gives CDR1 MNHEY, CDR2 SVGAGI. The CDR3 is 12 amino acids. CDR3 bases: TGTGCCACCTCGATTAGCACAGATACGCAGTATTTT. It translates to CATSISTDTQYF.

This chain joins TRBV28 and TRBJ2-5; perhaps TRBD1 as D (6 bases). CDR3 length: 13 residues. The germline V gene encodes CDR1 MDHEN and CDR2 SYDVKM. V was pared by 6 bases and J by 5 bases, with 13 bases between. CDR3 region: CASSDRPKETQYF. CDR3 coding DNA: TGTGCCAGCAGCGACAGGCCGAAGGAGACCCAGTACTTC.

J is TRBJ2-5 and V is TRBV5-1; the match to TRBD1 covers 9 bases. Germline lookup yields CDR1 SGHRS and CDR2 YFSETQ. The CDR3 is 17 residues long. V was pared by 0 bases and J by 2 bases, with 8 bases of the junction left unmatched. CDR3 DNA sequence: TGCGCCAGCAGCTTGGGGGGACAGGGAGTCCTTCAAGAGACCCAGTACTTC. Protein: CASSLGGQGVLQETQYF.

This clonotype showed up many times. This chain joins TRBV5-1 and TRBJ2-1; 8 bases are shared with TRBD2. V lost 7 bases, J lost 4 bases, and 7 bases stayed unmatched. CDR3 length equals 14 residues. Germline V gene sequence: CDR1 SGHRS, CDR2 YFSETQ. The CDR3 region has the DNA TGCGCCAGCTACACTAGCGGTTCTTACAATGAGCAGTTCTTC. It yields the protein CASYTSGSYNEQFF.

This clonotype occurred a few times. The rearrangement links TRBV4-2 to TRBJ1-2, with 10 nucleotides matching TRBD1. This CDR3 is 15 amino acids long. Germline V lookup: CDR1 LGHNA, CDR2 YNFKEQ. The ends lost 3 bases at V and 8 bases at J; junction bases unmatched: 9. CDR3 region: CASSHPDRGLRGYTF. The CDR3 DNA reads as TGTGCCAGCAGCCACCCGGACAGGGGGTTGAGGGGCTACACCTTC.

The chain recombines TRBV12-3 or TRBV12-4 with TRBJ2-7, with TRBD1 matching over 11 bases. The J segment lost 3 bases and the V segment lost 6 bases, leaving 7 bases of the junction unmatched. This CDR3 spans 15 amino acids. CDR3 sequence: CASSTGTGGRYEQYV. The CDR3 nucleotides read TGTGCCAGCAGCACCGGGACAGGGGGTCGCTACGAGCAGTACGTC.